Each of the 23 T cell receptor beta chains below was sequenced from the same sample in a study of cytomegalovirus exposure and HLA in healthy donors. Primers for the PCR totalled 60 Vbeta and 13 Jbeta. This table comes from immunoSEQ multiplex PCR, and its TCRdb copy is limited to in-frame clones, with some not included. The top ten hold approximately 4.8% of the sample, which has around 150,000 clones, roughly 75% seen once. Specimen: PBMCs. The receptors derive from a man aged 30 to 45 in good health.

The genes are TRBV5-1 and TRBJ1-1; no definite D call. The CDR3 loop spans 15 amino acids. The V end lost 1 base, the J end lost 4 bases, and 14 bases lay between the germline ends. Germline lookup yields CDR1 SGHRS and CDR2 YFSETQ. Here the CDR3 reads CASSLHTLRATEAFF. CDR3 DNA: TGCGCCAGCAGCTTGCACACCTTGAGGGCCACTGAAGCTTTCTTT.

The chain combines TRBV2 with TRBJ2-7, with D uncertain. The V gene lost 6 bases and the J gene lost 2 bases, with 11 bases spanning the gap. The germline CDR1 and CDR2 sequences are SNHLY and FYNNEI. The CDR3 has 13 residues. Here the CDR3 DNA reads TGTGCCAGCAGAGCCCCTCCGACCTACGAGCAGTACTTC. It is translated as CASRAPPTYEQYF.

The rearrangement uses TRBV9 and TRBJ2-2, with a tentative D call TRBD1 (6 bases). Trimming stripped 3 bases from V and 2 bases from J, with 14 bases between. CDR1 and CDR2 from the germline V gene are SGDLS and YYNGEE. CDR3 size: 16 residues. The CDR3 region is CASSDRAGVNTGELFF. In nucleotides, the CDR3 is TGTGCCAGCAGCGATCGAGCAGGGGTAAACACCGGGGAGCTGTTTTTT.

This chain joins TRBV7-6 and TRBJ1-3; D is uncertain. V gave up 5 bases and J gave up 0 bases, with 11 bases separating them. The CDR3 has 15 residues. CDR1 SGHVS and CDR2 FNYEAQ come from the germline V gene. CDR3 nucleotides: TGTGCCAGCAGCAAAAACAGCCTCTCTGGAAACACCATATATTTT. Its protein product is CASSKNSLSGNTIYF.

This clone came up once. The chain links TRBV6-5 to TRBJ2-1, with 10 bases fitting TRBD2. Germline V gene lookup returns CDR1 MNHEY and CDR2 SVGAGI. This CDR3 comprises 15 residues. With V trimmed by 5 bases and J by 8 bases, 9 bases remained unmatched. The CDR3 nucleotides read TGTGCCAGCAGTGGCCTAGCGGGAGCGGTCGATGAGCAGTTCTTC. It yields the protein CASSGLAGAVDEQFF.

DNA of the CDR3: TGTGCCAGCAGCTTAGCGCGGGGGAGCACAGATACGCAGTATTTT. Translation: CASSLARGSTDTQYF. This rearrangement joins TRBV7-2 to TRBJ2-3; 7 bases line up with TRBD2. Germline CDR1 and CDR2: SGHTA and FQGNSA. V was clipped by 0 bases and J by 0 bases; unmatched bases: 0. This CDR3 comprises 15 residues.

In this sample, this clone turned up once. The J gene is TRBJ2-5, the V gene TRBV7-2, with TRBD2 identical over 9 bases. Trimming cost V 5 bases and J 9 bases; bases outside gene matches: 10. Per the germline V gene, CDR1 is SGHTA and CDR2 is FQGNSA. The CDR3 extends over 14 amino acids. The CDR3 sequence: CASSVGLAGQPQYF. CDR3 DNA: TGTGCCAGCAGCGTGGGACTAGCTGGACAGCCCCAGTACTTC.

This clone was observed a handful of times. Other DNA sequences in the sample encode the same CDR3. The CDR3: CAWGQGNGEAFF. The CDR3 DNA reads as TGTGCCTGGGGACAGGGGAACGGTGAAGCTTTCTTT. V is TRBV30 and J is TRBJ1-1, with 9 bases identical to TRBD1. With 5 bases clipped from V and 7 bases from J, the junction kept 5 bases outside the gene matches. The CDR3 length is 12 residues. The germline V gene encodes CDR1 GTSNPN and CDR2 SVGIG (reference sequence).

The V and J genes are TRBV6-5 and TRBJ2-2; perhaps TRBD2 as D (6 bases). The CDR3 loop spans 14 amino acids. Germline V CDR1 and CDR2: MNHEY, SVGAGI. V lost 4 bases to trimming and J lost 13 bases, with 19 bases between them. CDR3 region: CASSSGLTMGGLFF. The CDR3 coding sequence is TGTGCCAGCAGTTCGGGACTTACCATGGGCGGGCTGTTTTTT.

The V gene is TRBV4-1, the J gene TRBJ2-1, with a weak D call TRBD2 (6 bases). Germline values: CDR1 MGHRA, CDR2 YSYEKL. The CDR3 spans 13 residues. Trimming removed 0 bases at V and 10 bases at J, with 10 bases between. This CDR3 is CASSQDEEGEQFF. For the CDR3, the DNA is TGCGCCAGCAGCCAAGATGAGGAGGGCGAGCAGTTCTTC.

The chain employs TRBV5-1 and TRBJ2-1; 7 bases are a match to TRBD2. Germline V CDR1 and CDR2: SGHRS, YFSETQ. This CDR3 is built from 15 residues. The trim removed 4 bases at V and 0 bases at J, leaving 4 bases unmatched. CDR3 protein: CASSERETSYNEQFF. CDR3 nucleotides: TGCGCCAGCAGCGAGCGGGAAACCTCCTACAATGAGCAGTTCTTC.

The chain uses TRBV5-4 and TRBJ1-1; 9 bases map to TRBD1. CDR3 size: 15 residues. Germline assignment: CDR1 SGHNT and CDR2 YYREEE (reference sequence). V lost 6 bases to trimming and J lost 0 bases; unmatched junction nucleotides: 6. The CDR3 loop reads CASTGTGYMNTEAFF. The CDR3 coding sequence is TGTGCCAGCACCGGGACAGGGTATATGAACACTGAAGCTTTCTTT.

With regard to this clone: A junction end diverges from the germline sequence, so it may reflect a read error. The chain employs TRBV7-9 and TRBJ1-5; perhaps TRBD1 as D (6 bases). Germline V gene lookup returns CDR1 SEHNR and CDR2 FQNEAQ (reference sequence). This CDR3 region has 14 residues. The CDR3 coding sequence is TGTTCCAGCAGCTTGGGTCAGGGGAATCAGCCCCAGCATTTT. It codes for CSSSLGQGNQPQHF.

In nucleotides, the CDR3 is TGTGCCAGCAGCGTGAGATCTCGACTAGCGGGAGGCACCGGGGAGCTGTTTTTT. Its protein is CASSVRSRLAGGTGELFF. The chain couples TRBV13 to TRBJ2-2; TRBD2 matches at 13 bases. CDR1 is PRHDT and CDR2 is FYEKMQ in the germline V gene (reference sequence). This CDR3 is built from 18 residues. V was pared by 5 bases and J by 4 bases, with 10 bases of the junction left unmatched.

This clone is a singleton in its sample. The chain couples TRBV6-1 to TRBJ2-7, with 7 bases aligning to TRBD1. CDR1 is MNHNS, CDR2 SASEGT, per germline. CDR3 length: 12 amino acids. V trimming: 11 bases; J trimming: 2 bases; junction bases outside the gene matches: 6. DNA for the CDR3: TGTGCCTCGGGACAGTGGACCTACGAGCAGTACTTC. Amino acids: CASGQWTYEQYF.

This chain joins TRBV6-5 and TRBJ1-2; 10 bases fit TRBD1. The CDR3 loop spans 15 amino acids. Germline V CDR1 and CDR2: MNHEY, SVGAGI. V shed 2 bases, J shed 4 bases, and the junction held 4 bases outside the gene matches. The CDR3 reads CASSYRGQGVYGYTF. The CDR3 bases are TGTGCCAGCAGTTACCGTGGACAGGGGGTCTATGGCTACACCTTC.

The rearrangement joins TRBV29-1 to TRBJ2-7; perhaps TRBD2 as D (7 bases). V was pared by 6 bases and J by 2 bases, with 17 bases between. Germline lookup yields CDR1 SQVTM and CDR2 ANQGSEA. The CDR3 has 14 residues. CDR3 DNA sequence: TGCAGCGTCGAGGGGGGGCAGGGAACCTACGAGCAGTACTTC. The encoded protein is CSVEGGQGTYEQYF.

On this clone: Compared with germline, one end of the junction differs, possibly owing to a read error. The chain links TRBV7-7 to TRBJ2-1, with 9 bases aligning to TRBD2. The length of the CDR3 is 17 residues. The V gene's germline CDR1 is SSHAT and CDR2 FNYEAQ (reference sequence). CDR3 in amino acids: CASSPAGREGGHNEQFF. The CDR3 region has the DNA TGTGCTAGCAGCCCCGCTGGGCGGGAGGGGGGCCACAATGAGCAGTTCTTC. The full variable domain, in which reference TRBV7-7 and TRBJ2-1 provide the parts outside the CDR3, is GAGVSQSPRYKVTKRGQDVTLRCDPISSHATLYWYQQALGQGPEFLTYFNYEAQPDKSGLPSDRFSAERPEGSISTLTIQRTEQRDSAMYRCASSPAGREGGHNEQFFGPGTRLTVL.

The V gene is TRBV7-9, the J gene TRBJ2-3, with D tentatively TRBD2 (5 bases). This CDR3 region has 15 residues. Trimming cost V 2 bases and J 0 bases, with 9 bases left between them. Germline V gene data show CDR1 as SEHNR and CDR2 as FQNEAQ (reference sequence). The CDR3 here is CASSLTGGSTDTQYF. The CDR3 DNA follows: TGTGCCAGCAGCTTAACTGGCGGGAGCACAGATACGCAGTATTTT.

The chain combines TRBV9 with TRBJ1-1, with 10 nucleotides matching TRBD1. CDR1 SGDLS and CDR2 YYNGEE come from the germline V gene. The CDR3 consists of 15 residues. Trimming cost V 3 bases and J 10 bases; bases outside gene matches: 12. CDR3 sequence (DNA): TGTGCCAGCAGCGCCGACAGGGGGCGCAGGTTCGGAGCTTTCTTT. It translates to CASSADRGRRFGAFF.

The chain uses TRBV6-5 and TRBJ1-2; 7 bases align to TRBD1. CDR1 MNHEY and CDR2 SVGAGI come from the germline V gene. The CDR3 extends over 13 amino acids. The J segment lost 1 base and the V segment lost 6 bases, leaving 2 bases of the junction unmatched. The CDR3 DNA reads as TGTGCCAGCAGGACAGGGCGTAACTATGGCTACACCTTC. Translation gives CASRTGRNYGYTF.

The J gene is TRBJ2-1, the V gene TRBV5-4, with 8 nucleotides matching TRBD2. This CDR3 is built from 15 residues. The germline V gene has CDR1 SGHNT and CDR2 YYREEE (reference sequence). With V trimmed by 2 bases and J by 2 bases, 3 bases remained unmatched. The CDR3 sequence is CASSFAGGTYNEQFF. Here the CDR3 DNA reads TGTGCCAGCAGCTTCGCGGGAGGAACCTACAATGAGCAGTTCTTC.

The genes are TRBV9 and TRBJ2-1, with D possibly being TRBD2 (5 bases). CDR1 is SGDLS and CDR2 is YYNGEE in the germline V gene. The CDR3 extends over 13 amino acids. Trimming cost V 2 bases and J 9 bases, with 12 bases left between them. The CDR3 DNA reads TGTGCCAGCAGCGTCTTCGGGGATGGTGAGCAGTTCTTC. This codes for CASSVFGDGEQFF.